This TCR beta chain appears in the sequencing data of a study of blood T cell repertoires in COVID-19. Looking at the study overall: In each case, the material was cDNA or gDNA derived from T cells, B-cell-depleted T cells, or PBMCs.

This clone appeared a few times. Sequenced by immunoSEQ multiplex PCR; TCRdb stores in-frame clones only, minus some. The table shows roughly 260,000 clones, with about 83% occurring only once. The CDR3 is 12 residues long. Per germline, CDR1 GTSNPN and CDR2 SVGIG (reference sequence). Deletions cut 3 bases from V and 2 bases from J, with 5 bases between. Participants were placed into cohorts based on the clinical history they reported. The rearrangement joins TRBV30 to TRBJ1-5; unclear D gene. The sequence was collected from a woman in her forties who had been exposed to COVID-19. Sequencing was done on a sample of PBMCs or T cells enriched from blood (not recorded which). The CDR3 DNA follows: TGTGCCTGGAGCGCGGGCAATCAGCCCCAGCATTTT. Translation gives CAWSAGNQPQHF.